This entry lists 2 T cell receptor beta chains sequenced from one sample in a study of shared clonotypes between healthy human individuals. The naive CD8 population came from CD45RO-negative cells selected for CCR7, without terminally differentiated effector memory CD45RA+ cells. Sequencing used immunoSEQ multiplex PCR; TCRdb keeps in-frame clones, though not all of them. The data hold roughly 2.1 million clones, with approximately 94% observed a single time. What was sequenced was naive CD8+ T cells from PBMCs. The receptors here all came from a man aged 18 to 29 in good health. Some clones in this sample may be carry-over from other donors' samples.

The V gene is TRBV2, the J gene TRBJ2-4; D tentatively reads TRBD1 or TRBD2 (5 bases each). The CDR3 sequence is 21 residues long. Trimming removed 9 bases from V and 3 bases from J, with 36 bases in between. From germline, CDR1 is SNHLY and CDR2 FYNNEI. CDR3 region: CASGSRNPRGPLLGDKNIQYF. The CDR3 DNA reads as TGTGCCAGTGGCTCGCGGAACCCTAGGGGCCCCTTGCTGGGGGACAAAAACATTCAGTACTTC. Looking up the rest from reference TRBV2 and TRBJ2-4 gives the full variable domain: EPEVTQTPSHQVTQMGQEVILRCVPISNHLYFYWYRQILGQKVEFLVSFYNNEISEKSEIFDDQFSVERPDGSNFTLKIRSTKLEDSAMYFCASGSRNPRGPLLGDKNIQYFGAGTRLSVL.

The chain combines TRBV4-1 with TRBJ2-7; D is unclear. This CDR3 is built from 14 residues. Per the germline V gene, CDR1 is MGHRA and CDR2 is YSYEKL. The V end lost 6 bases, the J end lost 0 bases, and 12 bases lay between the germline ends. The CDR3 sequence is CASRPGRSSYEQYF. The CDR3 nucleotides read TGCGCCAGCAGGCCAGGAAGAAGCTCCTACGAGCAGTACTTC.